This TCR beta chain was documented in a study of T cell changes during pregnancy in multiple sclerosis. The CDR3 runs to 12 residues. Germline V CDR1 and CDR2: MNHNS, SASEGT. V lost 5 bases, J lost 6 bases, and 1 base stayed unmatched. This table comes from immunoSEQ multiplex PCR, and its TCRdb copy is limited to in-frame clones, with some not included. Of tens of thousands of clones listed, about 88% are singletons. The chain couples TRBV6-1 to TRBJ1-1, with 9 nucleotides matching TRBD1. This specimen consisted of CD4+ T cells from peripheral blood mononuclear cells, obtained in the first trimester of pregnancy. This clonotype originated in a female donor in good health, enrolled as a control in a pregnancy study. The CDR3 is CASSRTGAEAFF. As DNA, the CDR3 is TGTGCCAGCAGTCGGACAGGGGCTGAAGCTTTCTTT.